The sample holds many counts of the clone carrying this T cell receptor (beta chain). V was clipped by 0 bases and J by 1 base, with 7 bases between them. This CDR3 has 15 amino acids. Germline V gene sequence: CDR1 LNHNV, CDR2 YYDKDF (reference sequence). The record originates from a study of T cells after yellow fever vaccination. MiXCR was run by TCRdb on the 5' RACE reads, yielding one entry per CDR3 protein. The sample includes some 350,000 distinct CDR3 sequences, roughly 4% of them seen just once. The sequencing used PBMCs, collected 5 days after the yellow fever booster vaccination. The sequence was obtained from a man aged 18-30 years who received the YFV17D yellow fever vaccine. This chain connects TRBV15 to TRBJ2-1; maybe TRBD1 (5 bases). CDR3 sequence reads: CATSREQASYNEQFF. CDR3 coding DNA: TGTGCCACCAGCAGAGAACAGGCGTCCTACAATGAGCAGTTCTTC.